This T cell receptor (beta chain) was found in a study of blood T cell repertoires in COVID-19. Background on the study: Sites across the United States, Italy and Spain contributed samples from acute and convalescent COVID-19. In each case, the material was cDNA or gDNA derived from T cells, B-cell-depleted T cells, or PBMCs.

Authors' analysis steps: Cell counts per sample came from amplifying reference gene primers. TCRdb's copy holds only in-frame clones and misses some; the assay was immunoSEQ multiplex PCR. The D gene and trimming were derived from the DNA, and the V and J assignments and clone size from that table. The sample has roughly 63,000 clones, 65% to 75% seen once. CDR1 is SNHLY, CDR2 FYNNEI, per germline. CDR3 length: 16 residues. With 9 bases removed from V and 7 bases from J, the gap between germline ends came to 26 bases. The clonotype comes from a woman of 80 years or more with acute or convalescent COVID-19. The source material was peripheral blood. The chain links TRBV2 to TRBJ2-3, with D maybe TRBD1 (5 bases). CDR3 DNA sequence: TGTGCCAGATCATTTCAGGGCGGTCTGAAGGGAAATACGCAGTATTTT. The encoded protein is CARSFQGGLKGNTQYF.